This T cell receptor beta chain derives from a study of T cells expressing NK-cell markers. The authors generated TCR beta cDNA through 5'RACE template switching with UMIs. TCRdb re-called the 5' RACE reads and shows each CDR3 protein once, DNA omitted. The sample data list about 550,000 distinct CDR3 sequences. Germline values: CDR1 MNHEY, CDR2 SVGEGT. The CDR3 has 17 residues. The sample comprised blood T cells: a sorted CD56 or NKG2C T cell subset, CD4+ or CD8+ T cells, or bulk PBMC T cells (not recorded which). The J gene is TRBJ2-3, the V gene TRBV6-2 or TRBV6-3; the TCRdb call, TRBD1, lacks DNA for checking. This clonotype originated in a man younger than 35 in good health. Here the CDR3 reads CASSRNLGQGFTDTQYF.